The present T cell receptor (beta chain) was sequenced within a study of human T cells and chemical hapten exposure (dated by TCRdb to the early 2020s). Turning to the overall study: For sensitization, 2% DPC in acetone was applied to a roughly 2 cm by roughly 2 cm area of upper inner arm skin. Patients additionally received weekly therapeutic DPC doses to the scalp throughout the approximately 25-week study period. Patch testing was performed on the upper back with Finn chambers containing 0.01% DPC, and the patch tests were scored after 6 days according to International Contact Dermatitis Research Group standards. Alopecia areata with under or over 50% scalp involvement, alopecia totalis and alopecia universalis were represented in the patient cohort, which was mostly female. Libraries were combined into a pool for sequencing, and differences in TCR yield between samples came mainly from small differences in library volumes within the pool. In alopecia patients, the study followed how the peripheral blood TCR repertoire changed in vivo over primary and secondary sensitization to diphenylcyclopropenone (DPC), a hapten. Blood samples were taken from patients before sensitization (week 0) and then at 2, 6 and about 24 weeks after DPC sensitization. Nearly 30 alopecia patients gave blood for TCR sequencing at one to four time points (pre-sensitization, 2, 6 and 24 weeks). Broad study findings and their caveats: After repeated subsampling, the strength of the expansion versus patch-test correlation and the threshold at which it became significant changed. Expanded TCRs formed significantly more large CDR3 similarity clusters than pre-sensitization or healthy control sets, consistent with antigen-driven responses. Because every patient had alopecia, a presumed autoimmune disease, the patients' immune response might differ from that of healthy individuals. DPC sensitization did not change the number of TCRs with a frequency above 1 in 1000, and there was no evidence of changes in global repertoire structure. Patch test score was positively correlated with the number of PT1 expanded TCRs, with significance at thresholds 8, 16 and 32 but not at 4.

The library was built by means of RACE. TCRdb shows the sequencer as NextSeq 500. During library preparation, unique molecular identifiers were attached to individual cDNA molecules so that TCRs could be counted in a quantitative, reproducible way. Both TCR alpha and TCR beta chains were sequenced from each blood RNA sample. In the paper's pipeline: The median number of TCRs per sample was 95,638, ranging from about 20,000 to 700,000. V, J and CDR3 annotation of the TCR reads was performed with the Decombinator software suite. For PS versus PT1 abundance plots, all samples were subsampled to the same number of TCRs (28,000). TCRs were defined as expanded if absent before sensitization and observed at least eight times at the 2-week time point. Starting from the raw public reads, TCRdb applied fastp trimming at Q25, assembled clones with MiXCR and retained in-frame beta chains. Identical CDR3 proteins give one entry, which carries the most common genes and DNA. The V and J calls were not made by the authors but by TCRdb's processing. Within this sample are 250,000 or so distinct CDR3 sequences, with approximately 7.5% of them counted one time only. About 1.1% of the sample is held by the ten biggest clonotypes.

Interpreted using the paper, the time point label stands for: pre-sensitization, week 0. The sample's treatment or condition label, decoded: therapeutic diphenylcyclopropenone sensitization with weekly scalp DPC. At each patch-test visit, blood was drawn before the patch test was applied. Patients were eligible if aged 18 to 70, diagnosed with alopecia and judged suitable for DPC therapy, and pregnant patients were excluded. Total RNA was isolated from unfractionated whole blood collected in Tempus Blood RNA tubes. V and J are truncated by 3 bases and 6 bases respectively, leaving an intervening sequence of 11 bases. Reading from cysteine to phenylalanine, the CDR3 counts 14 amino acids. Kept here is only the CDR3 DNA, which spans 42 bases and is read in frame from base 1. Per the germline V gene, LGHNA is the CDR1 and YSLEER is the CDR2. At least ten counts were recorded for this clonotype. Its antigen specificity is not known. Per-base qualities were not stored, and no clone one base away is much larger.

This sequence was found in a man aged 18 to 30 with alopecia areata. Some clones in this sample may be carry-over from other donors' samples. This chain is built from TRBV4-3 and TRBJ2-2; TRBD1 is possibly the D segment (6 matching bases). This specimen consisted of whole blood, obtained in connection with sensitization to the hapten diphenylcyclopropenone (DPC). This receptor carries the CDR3 CASSQDRQAGELFF. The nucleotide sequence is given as TGCGCCAGCAGCCAGGACAGACAGGCCGGGGAGCTGTTTTTT.